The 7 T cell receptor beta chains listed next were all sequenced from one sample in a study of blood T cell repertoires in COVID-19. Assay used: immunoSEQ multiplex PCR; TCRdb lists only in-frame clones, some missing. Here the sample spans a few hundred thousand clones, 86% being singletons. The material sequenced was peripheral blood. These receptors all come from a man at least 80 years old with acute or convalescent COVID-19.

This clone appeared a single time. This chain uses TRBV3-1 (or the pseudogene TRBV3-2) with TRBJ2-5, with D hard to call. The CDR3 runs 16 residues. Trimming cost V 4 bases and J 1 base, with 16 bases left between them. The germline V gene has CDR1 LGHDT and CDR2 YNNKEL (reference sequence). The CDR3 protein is CASSPHTNTRQETQYF. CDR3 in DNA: TGTGCCAGCAGCCCACACACCAACACCCGCCAAGAGACCCAGTACTTC.

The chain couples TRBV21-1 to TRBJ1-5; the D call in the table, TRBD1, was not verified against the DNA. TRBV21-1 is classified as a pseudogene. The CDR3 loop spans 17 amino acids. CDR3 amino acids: CASSNRDRERKYQPQHF. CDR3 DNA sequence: TGTGCCAGCAGCAACCGGGACAGGGAACGTAAGTATCAGCCCCAGCATTTT.

The CDR3 region has the DNA TGCGCCAGCAGCCAAGCAAGCGGGACCACCTACAATGAGCAGTTCTTC. The encoded protein is CASSQASGTTYNEQFF. This chain connects TRBV4-1 to TRBJ2-1, with 7 bases aligning to TRBD2. Germline V gene lookup returns CDR1 MGHRA and CDR2 YSYEKL. The V segment lost 1 base and the J segment 2 bases; nucleotides outside the gene matches: 5. CDR3 length equals 16 residues.

The CDR3 protein is CASSESRGSTEAFF. CDR3 nucleotide sequence: TGCGCCAGCAGTGAATCCAGGGGGAGCACTGAAGCTTTCTTT. V and J are TRBV10-1 and TRBJ1-1, with 7 bases that match TRBD1. CDR1 and CDR2 from the germline V gene are WNHNN and SYGVQD (reference sequence). The V and J ends lost 3 bases and 4 bases, in that order; junction bases with no gene match: 5. This CDR3 contains 14 residues.

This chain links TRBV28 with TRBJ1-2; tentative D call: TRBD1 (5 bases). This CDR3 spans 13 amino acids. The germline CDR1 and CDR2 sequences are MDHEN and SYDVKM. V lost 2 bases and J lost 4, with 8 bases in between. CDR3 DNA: TGTGCCAGCAGTTTAGCAGGGCCCTATGGCTACACCTTC. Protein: CASSLAGPYGYTF.

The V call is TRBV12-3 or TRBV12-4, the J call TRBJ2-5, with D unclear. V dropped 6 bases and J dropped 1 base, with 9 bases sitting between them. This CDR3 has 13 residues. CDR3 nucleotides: TGTGCCAGCAGCCCGAGTCTCCAAGAGACCCAGTACTTC. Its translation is CASSPSLQETQYF.

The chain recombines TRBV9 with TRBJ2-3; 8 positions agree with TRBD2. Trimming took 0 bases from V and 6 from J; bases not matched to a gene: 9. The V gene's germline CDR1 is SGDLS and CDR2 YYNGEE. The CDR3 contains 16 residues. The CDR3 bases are TGTGCCAGCAGCGTAGGAGTTTTTAGCGGGAAGGATACGCAGTATTTT. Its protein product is CASSVGVFSGKDTQYF.